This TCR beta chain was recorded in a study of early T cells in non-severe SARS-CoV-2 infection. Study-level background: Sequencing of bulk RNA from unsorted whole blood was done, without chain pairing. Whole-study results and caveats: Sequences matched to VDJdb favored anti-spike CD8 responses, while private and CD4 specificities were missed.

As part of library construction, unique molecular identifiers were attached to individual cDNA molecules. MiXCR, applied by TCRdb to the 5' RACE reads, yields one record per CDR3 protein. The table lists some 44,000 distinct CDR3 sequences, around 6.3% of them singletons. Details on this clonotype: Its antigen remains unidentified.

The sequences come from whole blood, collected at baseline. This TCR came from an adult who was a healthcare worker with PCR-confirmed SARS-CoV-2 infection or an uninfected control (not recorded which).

CDR3 in DNA: TGTGCCAGCGCCTATCGGGCCATCTCCTACGAGCAGTACTTC. Translated, it gives CASAYRAISYEQYF. This chain uses TRBV7-2 with TRBJ2-7; D unresolved. The CDR3 covers 14 residues. V gave up 8 bases and J gave up 0 bases, with 14 bases separating them. Germline lookup yields CDR1 SGHTA and CDR2 FQGNSA.